The rows below give T cell receptor beta chains drawn from one sample of a study of blood T cell repertoires in COVID-19. This table comes from immunoSEQ multiplex PCR, and its TCRdb copy is limited to in-frame clones, with some not included. The repertoire consists of tens of thousands of clones, with around 85% occurring once and the leading ten covering over 15%. The sequenced sample was peripheral blood. The receptor source for this set is an elderly man in a cohort sampled during active COVID-19. Both conserved end residues are part of each CDR3. The D gene is left open where the match is weak. Size tells how often a clone was seen (once, few, many) or the class of an expanded clone, and some rows leave it out.

abundance	d_gene	v_gene	j_gene	CDR3nt	CDR3aa
once	NA	TRBV5-1	TRBJ2-5	TGCGCCAGCAGCTTGGAAGGCAGGGGTGGTGAGACCCAGTACTTC	CASSLEGRGGETQYF
few	TRBD1	TRBV19	TRBJ1-4	TGTGCCAGTAGTATCCGGCAGGGGGCGGATGGTGAAAAACTGTTTTTT	CASSIRQGADGEKLFF
NA	TRBD1	TRBV2	TRBJ1-4	TGTGCCAGCAGTGAGGTTAGGGGGCAGGAAAAACTGTTTTTT	CASSEVRGQEKLFF
NA	NA	TRBV7-3	TRBJ1-1	TGTGCCAGCAGCTACGGGTCCCTCACTGAAGCTTTCTTT	CASSYGSLTEAFF
NA	TRBD1	TRBV10-3	TRBJ2-7	TGTGCCATCAGTGAGGACAGGGCAAACGAGCAGTACTTC	CAISEDRANEQYF
few	NA	TRBV10-3	TRBJ1-5	TGTGCCATCCAGGACAGTTATAGCAATCAGCCCCAGCATTTT	CAIQDSYSNQPQHF
NA	NA	TRBV3-1/TRBV3-2	TRBJ2-3	TGTGCCAGCAGCCCTTCGGAGAGAAATACGCAGTATTTT	CASSPSERNTQYF
NA	NA	TRBV2	TRBJ2-1	TGTGCCAGCATGATAGATACCTTAACGAGAGAGCAGTTCTTC	CASMIDTLTREQFF
NA	NA	TRBV28	TRBJ1-6	TGTGCCAGCAGTGTGGTTCTCGGACAGCCCCAAAATTCACCCCTCCACTTT	CASSVVLGQPQNSPLHF
NA	NA	TRBV2	TRBJ1-2	TGTGCCAGCAGTGAACAGGGTAACTATGGCTACACCTTC	CASSEQGNYGYTF
NA	NA	TRBV24-1	TRBJ1-1	TGTGCCACCAGTATCCCGGAGGGAAGGGTCCGGAACACTGAAGCTTTCTTT	CATSIPEGRVRNTEAFF
NA	TRBD1	TRBV19	TRBJ2-7	TGTGCCAGTAGTATAAGGACGGGACAGACCTACGAGCAGTACTTC	CASSIRTGQTYEQYF
NA	NA	TRBV11-2	TRBJ1-2	TGTGCCAGCAGCTTAAGCCGAGACAGCGTCTATGGCTACACCTTC	CASSLSRDSVYGYTF
NA	TRBD2	TRBV2	TRBJ2-7	TGTGCCAGCATGAGAGGGCTAGCGGGGGTGCCGAGCTCCTACGAGCAGTACTTC	CASMRGLAGVPSSYEQYF
NA	TRBD1	TRBV6-2/TRBV6-3	TRBJ1-5	TGTGCCAGCAGTTCCCGGGACAGGGCGCTGAATCAGCCCCAGCATTTT	CASSSRDRALNQPQHF
NA	NA	TRBV19	TRBJ1-1	TGTGCCAGTAGTATACAGGGAAGGGACACTGAAGCTTTCTTT	CASSIQGRDTEAFF
NA	TRBD1	TRBV3-1/TRBV3-2	TRBJ2-3	TGTGCCAGCAGCCAAACAGGGGCGACAGGGGATACGCAGTATTTT	CASSQTGATGDTQYF
NA	NA	TRBV5-4	TRBJ2-3	TGTGCCAGCAGGTCCCCTAGCACAGATACGCAGTATTTT	CASRSPSTDTQYF
once	NA	TRBV5-4	TRBJ2-3	TGTGCCAGCAGCTTGGTAGGCAGGGGTCTTACGCATACGCAGTATTTT	CASSLVGRGLTHTQYF
NA	NA	TRBV11-2	TRBJ1-3	TGTGCCAGCAGCTTACTCCTCTCTGGAAACACCATATATTTT	CASSLLLSGNTIYF
NA	NA	TRBV18	TRBJ2-1	TGTGCCAGCTCCGGCCAGGGATACAATGAGCAGTTCTTC	CASSGQGYNEQFF
NA	TRBD1	TRBV6-2/TRBV6-3	TRBJ2-6	TGTGCCAGCACCCCCCAGGGGGCGCAGGGGGCCAACGTCCTGACTTTC	CASTPQGAQGANVLTF
NA	TRBD1	TRBV7-2	TRBJ2-1	TGTGCCAGCAGCTTAGACAGGGGGCGAAAAGGTGAGCAGTTCTTC	CASSLDRGRKGEQFF
NA	TRBD2	TRBV6-2/TRBV6-3	TRBJ2-1	TGTGCCAGCAGCATACTAGCGGGGGGAAACAATGAGCAGTTCTTC	CASSILAGGNNEQFF
NA	NA	TRBV5-4	TRBJ2-2	TGTGCCAGCAGCCGGGAAGGCAGCCACCGGGGCGGGGAGCTGTTTTTT	CASSREGSHRGGELFF
few	TRBD1	TRBV5-4	TRBJ1-2	TGTGCCAGCATCCTTACAGGGGGTGGTGACTATGGCTACACCTTC	CASILTGGGDYGYTF
NA	TRBD1	TRBV14	TRBJ2-3	TGTGCCAGCAGCTACCGGGACAGAGTTTTCACAGATACGCAGTATTTT	CASSYRDRVFTDTQYF
NA	NA	TRBV24-1	TRBJ2-3	TGTGCCACCAGGCAGGGGTCTATAGATACGCAGTATTTT	CATRQGSIDTQYF